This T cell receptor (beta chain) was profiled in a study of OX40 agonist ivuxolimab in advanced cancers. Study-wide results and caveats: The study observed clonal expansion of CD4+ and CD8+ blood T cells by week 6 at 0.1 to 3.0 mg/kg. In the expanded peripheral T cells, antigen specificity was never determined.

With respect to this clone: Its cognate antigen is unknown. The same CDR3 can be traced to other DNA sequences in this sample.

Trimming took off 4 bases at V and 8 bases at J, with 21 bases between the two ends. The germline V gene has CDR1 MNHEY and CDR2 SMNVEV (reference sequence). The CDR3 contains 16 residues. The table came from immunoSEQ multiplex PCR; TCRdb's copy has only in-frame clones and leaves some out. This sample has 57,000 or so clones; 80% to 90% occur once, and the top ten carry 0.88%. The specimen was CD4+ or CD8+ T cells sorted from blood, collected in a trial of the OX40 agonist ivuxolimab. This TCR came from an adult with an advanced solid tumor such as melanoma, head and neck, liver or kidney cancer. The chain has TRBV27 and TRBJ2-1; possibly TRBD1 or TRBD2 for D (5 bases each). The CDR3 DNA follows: TGTGCCAGCAGTTCAACAGGAGGCTCTGGGATTTATGAGCAGTTCTTC. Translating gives CASSSTGGSGIYEQFF.